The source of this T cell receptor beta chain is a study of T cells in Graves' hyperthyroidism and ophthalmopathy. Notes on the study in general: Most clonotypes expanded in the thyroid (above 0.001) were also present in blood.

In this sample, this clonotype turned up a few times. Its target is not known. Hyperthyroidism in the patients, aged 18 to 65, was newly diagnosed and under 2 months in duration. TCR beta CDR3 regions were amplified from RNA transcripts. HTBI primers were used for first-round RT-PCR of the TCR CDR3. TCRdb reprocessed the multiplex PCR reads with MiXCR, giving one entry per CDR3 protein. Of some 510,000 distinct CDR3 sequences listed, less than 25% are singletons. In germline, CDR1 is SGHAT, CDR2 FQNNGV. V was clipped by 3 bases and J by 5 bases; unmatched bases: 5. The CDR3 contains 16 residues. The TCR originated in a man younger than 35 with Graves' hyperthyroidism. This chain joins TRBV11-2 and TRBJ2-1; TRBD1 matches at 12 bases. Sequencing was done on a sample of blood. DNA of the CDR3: TGTGCCAGCAGCTTTTCCGGGACAGGGGGCGACAATGAGCAGTTCTTC. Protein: CASSFSGTGGDNEQFF.